The 28 T cell receptor beta chains in this list originate from one sample, sequenced in a study of T cells in Graves' hyperthyroidism and ophthalmopathy (dated by TCRdb to about 2019). The library came from multiplex PCR. Sequencing instrument: Illumina HiSeq 2000. The TCR beta CDR3 regions were amplified from RNA transcripts. A first-round RT-PCR of the TCR CDR3 used the HTBI primer set with the Qiagen OneStep RT-PCR kit. In TCRdb, the public reads were trimmed at Q25 with fastp and aligned with MiXCR, with productive beta chains retained. Rows are combined by CDR3 protein, so each entry shows the most common genes and DNA. Recorded for this sample are approximately 370,000 distinct CDR3 sequences; just under 15% of them occurred a single time. The ten largest make up 30% to 35% of the sample. Sample: blood. The source is a woman between 25 and 40 years old with Graves' hyperthyroidism.

This clonotype was counted a few times. The V gene is TRBV18, the J gene TRBJ1-6; D perhaps matches TRBD1 (6 bases). The V and J ends lost 2 bases and 0 bases respectively, with 14 bases between them. This CDR3 comprises 18 residues. CDR1 is KGHSH and CDR2 is LQKENI in the germline V gene. CDR3 DNA: TGTGCCAGCTCACCAGTGTTGCAGGACAGCTCCTATAATTCACCCCTCCACTTT. It specifies CASSPVLQDSSYNSPLHF. Full variable domain (remainder filled in from reference TRBV18 and TRBJ1-6): NAGVMQNPRHLVRRRGQEARLRCSPMKGHSHVYWYRQLPEEGLKFMVYLQKENIIDESGMPKERFSAEFPKEGPSILRIQQVVRGDSAAYFCASSPVLQDSSYNSPLHFGNGTRLTVT.

This clonotype was counted at least ten times. This sequence joins TRBV5-5 and TRBJ2-7, with 9 nucleotides matching TRBD1. The CDR3 is 15 amino acids. CDR1 is SGHKS and CDR2 is YYEKEE in the germline V gene (reference sequence). After removal of 6 bases from V and 0 bases from J, the junction contained 7 bases not matched to a gene. In nucleotides, the CDR3 is TGTGCCAGCAACCCGGGACAGGGTCGCTCCTACGAGCAGTACTTC. Its translation is CASNPGQGRSYEQYF.

Many counts were recorded for this clonotype. The chain uses TRBV6-1 and TRBJ2-7; 7 nucleotides align to TRBD1. The germline V gene has CDR1 MNHNS and CDR2 SASEGT. This CDR3 is 13 amino acids long. J was trimmed by 3 bases and V by 6 bases; bases with no gene match: 5. This CDR3 reads CASRPDRVYEQYF. In DNA form, the CDR3 reads TGTGCCAGCAGGCCAGACAGGGTCTACGAGCAGTACTTC.

This clonotype turned up a few times. V usage is TRBV11-2 and J usage is TRBJ2-1; D unclear. This CDR3 has 12 residues. V was shortened by 1 base and J by 8 bases, with 6 bases between the two germline ends. From germline, CDR1 is SGHAT and CDR2 FQNNGV. The CDR3 nucleotides read TGTGCCAGCAGCTTAGGAGTCTATGAGCAGTTCTTC. Translated: CASSLGVYEQFF.

This clonotype was seen repeatedly, ten times or more. The chain joins TRBV3-1 to TRBJ1-3, with TRBD1 matching over 9 bases. The V gene end was trimmed by 0 bases and the J gene end by 0 bases; junction bases not matched to a gene: 18. This CDR3 has 22 amino acids. Germline CDR1 LGHDT, CDR2 YNNKEL (reference sequence). CDR3 DNA sequence: TGTGCCAGCAGCCAAGAACTTGTCGGGACAGGGTCCCTTATCCTCTCTGGAAACACCATATATTTT. Translating gives CASSQELVGTGSLILSGNTIYF.

V is TRBV7-2 and J is TRBJ2-3; D gene uncertain. The CDR3 is 10 amino acids. V was pared by 6 bases and J by 8 bases, with 6 bases between. CDR1 and CDR2 (germline): SGHTA, FQGNSA. In DNA, the CDR3 is TGTGCCAGCAGGAATTTTACGCAGTATTTT. This translates into CASRNFTQYF.

The chain links TRBV7-2 to TRBJ2-7, with unresolved D. CDR1 is SGHTA and CDR2 is FQGNSA in the germline V gene. This CDR3 has 16 amino acids. V was pared by 0 bases and J by 0 bases, with 12 bases between. CDR3 sequence reads: CASSLARRSSSYEQYF. Written as DNA, the CDR3 is TGTGCCAGCAGCTTAGCGCGGCGGAGTAGCTCCTACGAGCAGTACTTC.

This clonotype was picked up a small number of times. The chain recombines TRBV6-1 with TRBJ1-4, with D tentatively TRBD1 (6 bases). This CDR3 has 14 amino acids. Germline-derived CDR1 and CDR2 are MNHNS and SASEGT. V shed 2 bases and J shed 8 bases, with 12 bases lying between them. The CDR3 spells CASSEPRGVEKLFF. The DNA for the CDR3 is TGTGCCAGCAGTGAACCAAGGGGGGTAGAAAAACTGTTTTTT.

The rearrangement links TRBV10-1 to TRBJ1-1; unclear D gene. V was shortened by 6 bases and J by 0 bases, with 8 bases between the two germline ends. The CDR3 length is 13 residues. Germline CDR1 WNHNN, CDR2 SYGVQD (reference sequence). CDR3 sequence: CASSKSLNTEAFF. The CDR3 DNA follows: TGCGCCAGCAGCAAGTCATTGAACACTGAAGCTTTCTTT.

This clonotype was observed at least ten times. The chain recombines TRBV28 with TRBJ1-1, with D maybe TRBD1 (5 bases). From germline, CDR1 is MDHEN and CDR2 SYDVKM. Trimming removed 4 bases from V and 2 bases from J, with 11 bases in between. The CDR3 has 14 residues. The CDR3 bases are TGTGCCAGCAGTTACACGGGACGAAACACTGAAGCTTTCTTT. Its translation is CASSYTGRNTEAFF. The entire variable domain, with the rest obtained from reference TRBV28 and TRBJ1-1, is as follows: DVKVTQSSRYLVKRTGEKVFLECVQDMDHENMFWYRQDPGLGLRLIYFSYDVKMKEKGDIPEGYSVSREKKERFSLILESASTNQTSMYLCASSYTGRNTEAFFGQGTRLTVV.

To note about this clonotype: A much larger clone lies one base from this, so it may be a read error. This chain uses TRBV15 with TRBJ1-5; D might be TRBD1 (5 bases). The CDR3 is made up of 17 amino acids. Germline CDR1 and CDR2: LNHNV and YYDKDF (reference sequence). CDR3 amino acids: CATSRKRQNHSDQPQHF. DNA for the CDR3: TGTGCCACCAGCAGAAAAAGACAGAATCATAGCGATCAGCCCCAGCATTTT.

This clonotype was detected only a few times. The chain carries TRBV19 and TRBJ2-7; TRBD1 matches 8 bases. The CDR3 loop spans 14 amino acids. The V segment lost 5 bases and the J segment 7 bases; nucleotides outside the gene matches: 10. Germline V gene data show CDR1 as LNHDA and CDR2 as SQIVND (reference sequence). The CDR3 protein is CASSADRGAREQYF. CDR3 DNA: TGTGCCAGTAGTGCAGACAGGGGAGCGAGAGAGCAGTACTTC. The complete variable domain, with remaining parts taken from reference TRBV19 and TRBJ2-7, reads DGGITQSPKYLFRKEGQNVTLSCEQNLNHDAMYWYRQDPGQGLRLIYYSQIVNDFQKGDIAEGYSVSREKKESFPLTVTSAQKNPTAFYLCASSADRGAREQYFGPGTRLTVT.

The chain uses TRBV7-2 and TRBJ2-7; 8 bases line up with TRBD2. Germline CDR1 is SGHTA and CDR2 is FQGNSA. CDR3 size: 12 residues. With V trimmed by 5 bases and J by 6 bases, 3 bases remained unmatched. The CDR3 DNA reads TGTGCCAGCAGCAATAGCGGGACCGAGCAGTACTTC. Amino acid sequence: CASSNSGTEQYF.

As for this clonotype: Just one base apart from a much larger clone, this may be a read error. The chain carries TRBV30 and TRBJ1-5; no firm D call. From germline, CDR1 is GTSNPN and CDR2 SVGIG (reference sequence). The CDR3 is 15 residues long. CDR3 nucleotide sequence: TGTGCCTGGAGTTCCGACGGATATAGCAGTCAGCCCCAGCATTTT. Residues: CAWSSDGYSSQPQHF.

This clonotype was observed many times. The chain links TRBV27 to TRBJ2-5; D is unclear. The CDR3 is 15 residues long. The V gene's germline CDR1 is MNHEY and CDR2 SMNVEV (reference sequence). The germline V and J ends were trimmed by 6 bases and 2 bases, with 16 bases remaining between them. The CDR3 region has the DNA TGTGCCAGCAGGAGGCAGGCCCCTAGGCAAGAGACCCAGTACTTC. Its translation: CASRRQAPRQETQYF.

This clonotype was picked up a small number of times. The chain employs TRBV15 and TRBJ1-1, with a possible D match to TRBD1 (5 bases). The germline V gene encodes CDR1 LNHNV and CDR2 YYDKDF (reference sequence). Deletions cut 0 bases from V and 3 bases from J, with 11 bases between. The CDR3 runs 15 residues. CDR3 in DNA: TGTGCCACCAGCAGAGATCCGAGAGGGGACACTGAAGCTTTCTTT. Residues: CATSRDPRGDTEAFF.

There are many counts of this clonotype. V and J are TRBV29-1 and TRBJ2-3; 13 nucleotides align to TRBD2. V lost 2 bases to trimming and J lost 0 bases; unmatched junction nucleotides: 8. Germline-derived CDR1 and CDR2 are SQVTM and ANQGSEA. This CDR3 is 18 amino acids long. CDR3 nucleotides: TGCAGCGTTGAACCTGGACTAGCGGGAGATTATAGCACAGATACGCAGTATTTT. Its protein product is CSVEPGLAGDYSTDTQYF.

This clonotype was recorded many times. V gene TRBV20-1 combines with J gene TRBJ2-7, with unresolved D. Per the germline V gene, CDR1 is DFQATT and CDR2 is SNEGSKA (reference sequence). V lost 6 bases and J 3 bases, leaving 18 bases between the germline ends. This CDR3 contains 14 residues. The CDR3 DNA sequence: TGCAGTGCCCCCCAAGCCCTGGGTGGCTACGAGCAGTACTTC. It encodes CSAPQALGGYEQYF.

J is TRBJ2-2 and V is TRBV18; no clear D. Trimming stripped 2 bases from V and 6 bases from J, with 13 bases between. This CDR3 spans 15 amino acids. Per the germline V gene, CDR1 is KGHSH and CDR2 is LQKENI. CDR3 nucleotide sequence: TGTGCCAGCTCACCAGGGCGCTGGGAAGCCGGGGAGCTGTTTTTT. Protein: CASSPGRWEAGELFF. The full variable domain, rest sourced from reference TRBV18 and TRBJ2-2, is NAGVMQNPRHLVRRRGQEARLRCSPMKGHSHVYWYRQLPEEGLKFMVYLQKENIIDESGMPKERFSAEFPKEGPSILRIQQVVRGDSAAYFCASSPGRWEAGELFFGEGSRLTVL.

The CDR3 DNA reads TGTGCCAGTCGCACAGGGGGGGAAGGGACCCAGTACTTC. As protein: CASRTGGEGTQYF. The J gene is TRBJ2-5, the V gene TRBV6-1; possibly TRBD1 for D (8 bases). The CDR3 has 13 amino acids. Trimming took off 9 bases at V and 7 bases at J, with 18 bases between the two ends. The germline V gene encodes CDR1 MNHNS and CDR2 SASEGT.

This clonotype appeared many times. The rearrangement uses TRBV5-1 and TRBJ2-1, with D possibly matching TRBD1 (5 bases). The V end lost 0 bases, the J end lost 6 bases, and 10 bases lay between the germline ends. This CDR3 has 14 residues. Germline CDR1 and CDR2: SGHRS and YFSETQ. The CDR3 protein is CASSLASTANEQFF. The CDR3 coding sequence is TGCGCCAGCAGCTTGGCGTCGACAGCCAATGAGCAGTTCTTC. The full variable domain, completed using reference TRBV5-1 and TRBJ2-1, is KAGVTQTPRYLIKTRGQQVTLSCSPISGHRSVSWYQQTPGQGLQFLFEYFSETQRNKGNFPGRFSGRQFSNSRSEMNVSTLELGDSALYLCASSLASTANEQFFGPGTRLTVL.

This clonotype appeared a single time. The genes are TRBV5-1 and TRBJ2-1; 7 bases line up with TRBD1. Germline CDR1 is SGHRS and CDR2 is YFSETQ. V lost 4 bases and J lost 6; bases outside the gene matches: 10. The CDR3 totals 15 residues. CDR3 bases: TGCGCCAGCAGCCCGAGTGGCAGGGGGTTCAATGAGCAGTTCTTC. It encodes CASSPSGRGFNEQFF. Together with reference TRBV5-1 and TRBJ2-1, the CDR3 gives the full variable domain: KAGVTQTPRYLIKTRGQQVTLSCSPISGHRSVSWYQQTPGQGLQFLFEYFSETQRNKGNFPGRFSGRQFSNSRSEMNVSTLELGDSALYLCASSPSGRGFNEQFFGPGTRLTVL.

On this clonotype: This may stem from a read error, because a much larger clone lies one nucleotide away. This sequence joins TRBV7-9 and TRBJ2-7, with TRBD1 as a possible D gene (5 bases). This CDR3 region has 14 residues. Trimming removed 4 bases at V and 6 bases at J, with 16 bases between. Germline V lookup: CDR1 SEHNR, CDR2 FQNEAQ (reference sequence). The CDR3 loop is CASSSSSQGIEQYF. Written as DNA, the CDR3 is TGTGCCAGCAGCTCCAGTTCGCAGGGAATCGAGCAGTACTTC. The variable domain in full, completed from reference TRBV7-9 and TRBJ2-7, reads DTGVSQNPRHKITKRGQNVTFRCDPISEHNRLYWYRQTLGQGPEFLTYFQNEAQLEKSRLLSDRFSAERPKGSFSTLEIQRTEQGDSAMYLCASSSSSQGIEQYFGPGTRLTVT.

In its sample, this clonotype was seen many times. The V and J genes are TRBV18 and TRBJ2-1, with TRBD2 matching over 11 bases. From germline, CDR1 is KGHSH and CDR2 LQKENI. V trimming: 0 bases; J trimming: 3 bases; junction bases outside the gene matches: 1. The CDR3 contains 16 residues. The chain's CDR3 is CASSPPGTSGYNEQFF. DNA of the CDR3: TGTGCCAGCTCACCACCAGGGACTAGCGGCTACAATGAGCAGTTCTTC.

This sequence joins TRBV19 and TRBJ1-6; 7 bases line up with TRBD1. CDR3 size: 16 residues. V lost 6 bases, J lost 7 bases, and 12 bases stayed unmatched. Germline CDR1 reads LNHDA; CDR2 reads SQIVND (reference sequence). The DNA of the CDR3 is TGTGCCAGTAGCCCCCCGGGACAGCCAACCAATTCACCCCTCCACTTT. Translation: CASSPPGQPTNSPLHF.

This chain connects TRBV9 to TRBJ2-3, with D possibly being TRBD1 or TRBD2 (5 bases each). V was pared by 0 bases and J by 1 base, with 12 bases between. The CDR3 is 16 amino acids. CDR1 SGDLS and CDR2 YYNGEE come from the germline V gene. CDR3: CASSVEGIARTDTQYF. In DNA form, the CDR3 reads TGTGCCAGCAGCGTAGAGGGGATAGCGCGCACAGATACGCAGTATTTT.

Worth noting for this clonotype: This may arise from a read error, as a much more abundant clone is one base away. V is TRBV2 and J is TRBJ1-2; D is unclear. The CDR3 has 15 residues. CDR1 and CDR2 from the germline V gene are SNHLY and FYNNEI. V was clipped by 5 bases and J by 4 bases, with 17 bases between them. The DNA for the CDR3 is TGTGCCAGCAGTATAGGATCGTCGGCAGCCTATGGCTACACCTTC. Translating it yields CASSIGSSAAYGYTF.

This clonotype has at least ten counts. The chain joins TRBV28 to TRBJ2-1, with 14 positions matching TRBD2. The CDR3 has 16 residues. CDR1 is MDHEN and CDR2 is SYDVKM in the germline V gene. J gave up 7 bases and V 5 bases, and 7 bases lay outside the gene matches. Written as DNA, the CDR3 is TGTGCCAGCAGTCCCCGACTAGCGGGAGGGCCGAATGAGCAGTTCTTC. This gives the protein CASSPRLAGGPNEQFF.